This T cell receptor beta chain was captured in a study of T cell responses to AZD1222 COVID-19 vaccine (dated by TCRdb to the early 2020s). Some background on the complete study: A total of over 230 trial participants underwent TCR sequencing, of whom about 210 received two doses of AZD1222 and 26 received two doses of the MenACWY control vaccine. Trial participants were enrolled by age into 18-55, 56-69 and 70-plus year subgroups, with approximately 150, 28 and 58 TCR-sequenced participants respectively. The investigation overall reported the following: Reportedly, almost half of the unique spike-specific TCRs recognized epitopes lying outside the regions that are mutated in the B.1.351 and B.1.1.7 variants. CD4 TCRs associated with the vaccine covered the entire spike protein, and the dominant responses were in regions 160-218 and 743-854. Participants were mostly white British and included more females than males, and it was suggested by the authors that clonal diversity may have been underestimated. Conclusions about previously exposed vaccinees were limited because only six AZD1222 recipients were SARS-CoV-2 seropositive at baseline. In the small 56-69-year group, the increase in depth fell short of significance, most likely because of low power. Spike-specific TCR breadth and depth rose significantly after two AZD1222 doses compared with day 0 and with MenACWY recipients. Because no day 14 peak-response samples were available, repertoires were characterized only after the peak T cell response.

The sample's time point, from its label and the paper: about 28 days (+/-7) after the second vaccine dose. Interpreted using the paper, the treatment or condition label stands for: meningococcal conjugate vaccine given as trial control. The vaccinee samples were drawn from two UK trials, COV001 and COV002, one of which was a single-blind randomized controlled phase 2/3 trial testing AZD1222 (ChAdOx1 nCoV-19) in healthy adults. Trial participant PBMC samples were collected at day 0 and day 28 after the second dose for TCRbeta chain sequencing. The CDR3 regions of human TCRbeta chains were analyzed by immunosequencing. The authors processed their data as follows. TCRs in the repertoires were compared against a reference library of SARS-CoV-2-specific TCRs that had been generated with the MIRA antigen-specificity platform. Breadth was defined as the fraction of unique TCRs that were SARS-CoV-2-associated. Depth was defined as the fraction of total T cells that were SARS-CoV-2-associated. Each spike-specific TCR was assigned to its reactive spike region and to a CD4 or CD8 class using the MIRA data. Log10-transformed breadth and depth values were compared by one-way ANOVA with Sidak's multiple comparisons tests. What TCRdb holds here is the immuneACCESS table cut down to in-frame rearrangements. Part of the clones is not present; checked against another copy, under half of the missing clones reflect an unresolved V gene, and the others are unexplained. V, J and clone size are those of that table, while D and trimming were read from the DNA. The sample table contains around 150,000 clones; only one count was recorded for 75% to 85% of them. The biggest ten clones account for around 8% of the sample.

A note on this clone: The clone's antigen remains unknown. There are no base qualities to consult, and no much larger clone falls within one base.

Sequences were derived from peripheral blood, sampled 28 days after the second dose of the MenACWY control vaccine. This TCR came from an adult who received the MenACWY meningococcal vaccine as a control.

The base sequence is TGCGCCAGCAGCCAAGATTGGGAGCGGGAGGGGCCCCACAATGAGCAGTTCTTC. It is translated as CASSQDWEREGPHNEQFF. In this chain, TRBV4-3 is recombined with TRBJ2-1; 10 nucleotides in the junction match TRBD2. Unmatched junction bases come to 10, with V trimmed by 0 bases and J by 5 bases. The CDR3 contains 18 residues, cysteine and phenylalanine counted. Only the CDR3 DNA stays, 54 bases, in frame from base 1. The germline V gene supplies CDR1 LGHNA and CDR2 YSLEER.